The 29 T cell receptor beta chains given below trace back to one sample, sequenced in a study of blood T cell repertoires in COVID-19. Using immunoSEQ multiplex PCR, the repertoire was profiled, and TCRdb retains in-frame clones only, with some absent. The repertoire holds tens of thousands of clones, with roughly 80% as singletons. The sequenced sample consisted of peripheral blood. The source is a human donor with acute or convalescent COVID-19. The donor label of this sample is uncertain.

The V call is TRBV11-3, the J call TRBJ2-5; a weak D match, TRBD1 (6 bases). V lost 5 bases and J lost 1, with 20 bases in between. Germline CDR1 reads SGHNT; CDR2 reads YENEEA. The CDR3 is 17 residues long. Here the CDR3 reads CASSRTAGADIQETQYF. The DNA of the CDR3 is TGTGCCAGCAGCCGGACAGCCGGGGCAGACATCCAAGAGACCCAGTACTTC.

This clone has only a few counts. This chain joins TRBV19 and TRBJ2-3; possible D gene TRBD2, 6 bases. Deletions cut 5 bases from V and 6 bases from J, with 9 bases between. The CDR3 totals 12 residues. Germline values: CDR1 LNHDA, CDR2 SQIVND (reference sequence). CDR3 residues: CASSPRGDTQYF. The DNA of the CDR3 is TGTGCCAGTAGTCCCCGGGGGGATACGCAGTATTTT.

The genes are TRBV5-6 and TRBJ2-3; perhaps TRBD1 as D (7 bases). The germline V gene encodes CDR1 SGHDT and CDR2 YYEEEE. V was trimmed by 4 bases and J by 4 bases, leaving 10 bases between them. This CDR3 is built from 13 residues. CDR3 nucleotide sequence: TGTGCCAGCAGCCAGGGGGGCCCAGATACGCAGTATTTT. Translation gives CASSQGGPDTQYF.

The chain links TRBV10-3 to TRBJ1-1; possible D gene TRBD1, 5 bases. The CDR3 is made up of 14 amino acids. The germline CDR1 and CDR2 sequences are ENHRY and SYGVKD. The V end was cut by 3 bases, the J end by 5 bases, with 13 bases between. The CDR3 region has the DNA TGTGCCATCAGTGAAAGGACATTCAAAACTGAAGCTTTCTTT. Amino acid sequence: CAISERTFKTEAFF.

V gene TRBV11-3 combines with J gene TRBJ1-2; possible D gene TRBD1, 5 bases. The V and J ends lost 8 bases and 3 bases respectively, with 10 bases between them. The CDR3 has 12 residues. CDR1 is SGHNT, CDR2 YENEEA, per germline. Here the CDR3 reads CASAGRDYGYTF. The CDR3, as DNA: TGTGCCAGCGCGGGGCGGGACTATGGCTACACCTTC.

This chain links TRBV19 with TRBJ1-5, with no clear D. The V end was cut by 0 bases, the J end by 1 base, with 7 bases between. Germline V gene sequence: CDR1 LNHDA, CDR2 SQIVND (reference sequence). The CDR3 consists of 15 residues. CDR3 bases: TGTGCCAGTAGTATAGACAACAGAAGCAATCAGCCCCAGCATTTT. Encoded protein: CASSIDNRSNQPQHF.

This rearrangement joins TRBV19 to TRBJ1-6; unclear D gene. Germline CDR1 and CDR2: LNHDA and SQIVND (reference sequence). V dropped 5 bases and J dropped 3 bases, with 8 bases sitting between them. The CDR3 totals 14 residues. CDR3 in DNA: TGTGCCAGTAGTGGGCAATTCTATAATTCACCCCTCCACTTT. Residues: CASSGQFYNSPLHF.

The chain recombines TRBV18 with TRBJ2-6; TRBD2 matches 10 bases. Germline trimming cut 3 bases from V and 4 bases from J; bases unmatched to any gene: 9. The CDR3 covers 18 residues. Per the germline V gene, CDR1 is KGHSH and CDR2 is LQKENI. CDR3 DNA: TGTGCCAGCTCACCCTTAAGCGGGGGGGCCACAGGGGCCAACGTCCTGACTTTC. This codes for CASSPLSGGATGANVLTF.

This chain links TRBV18 with TRBJ2-7; 15 bases agree with TRBD2. This CDR3 spans 19 amino acids. Per germline, CDR1 KGHSH and CDR2 LQKENI. V dropped 0 bases and J dropped 6; count of bases not matched to a gene: 12. DNA for the CDR3: TGTGCCAGCTCACCACCGGGACTAGCGGGAGGATTTGGGACTGGCGAGCAGTACTTC. Translating gives CASSPPGLAGGFGTGEQYF.

V usage is TRBV4-3 and J usage is TRBJ1-2; tentative D call: TRBD1 (6 bases). CDR1 and CDR2 (germline): LGHNA, YSLEER. The ends were cut back, 4 bases at V and 5 bases at J, with 17 bases in the middle. The CDR3 runs 15 residues. The CDR3 region is CASSPTVRGRYGYTF. In DNA, the CDR3 is TGCGCCAGCAGCCCGACAGTCAGGGGCCGGTATGGCTACACCTTC.

V usage is TRBV19 and J usage is TRBJ1-2, with D uncertain. CDR1 and CDR2 (germline): LNHDA, SQIVND (reference sequence). The CDR3 covers 15 residues. With 3 bases removed from V and 4 bases from J, the gap between germline ends came to 15 bases. The CDR3 DNA follows: TGTGCCAGTAGTATCCCCTATACGCCGATCTATGGCTACACCTTC. Residues: CASSIPYTPIYGYTF. The full variable domain, completed using reference TRBV19 and TRBJ1-2, is DGGITQSPKYLFRKEGQNVTLSCEQNLNHDAMYWYRQDPGQGLRLIYYSQIVNDFQKGDIAEGYSVSREKKESFPLTVTSAQKNPTAFYLCASSIPYTPIYGYTFGSGTRLTVV.

V usage is TRBV19 and J usage is TRBJ2-1; D possibly corresponds to TRBD2 (6 bases). The CDR3 contains 16 residues. V gave up 2 bases and J gave up 3 bases, with 14 bases separating them. Germline CDR1 and CDR2: LNHDA and SQIVND (reference sequence). The CDR3 loop reads CASSITPSDGYNEQFF. CDR3 nucleotides: TGTGCCAGTAGTATAACCCCTAGCGATGGCTACAATGAGCAGTTCTTC.

V and J are TRBV7-3 and TRBJ2-2; 8 positions agree with TRBD1. CDR1 is SGHTA and CDR2 is FQGTGA in the germline V gene. V dropped 4 bases and J dropped 4; count of bases not matched to a gene: 5. The CDR3 consists of 15 residues. CDR3: CASSSQGAVTGELFF. In DNA form, the CDR3 reads TGTGCCAGCAGCTCCCAGGGGGCAGTCACCGGGGAGCTGTTTTTT.

This chain joins TRBV7-6 and TRBJ1-1; TRBD1 is a possible D gene (6 bases). Trimming removed 5 bases from V and 1 base from J, with 14 bases in between. This CDR3 is 15 amino acids long. CDR1 and CDR2 (germline): SGHVS, FNYEAQ. The DNA for the CDR3 is TGTGCCAGCAGCAAGGACAGCCAAACGAACACTGAAGCTTTCTTT. Amino acid sequence: CASSKDSQTNTEAFF.

For the CDR3, the DNA is TGCGCCAGCAGCTTACGGACAGGGGACTCCTACGAGCAGTACTTC. Its protein product is CASSLRTGDSYEQYF. This chain joins TRBV5-1 and TRBJ2-7; 9 positions match TRBD1. The length of the CDR3 is 15 residues. The V gene's germline CDR1 is SGHRS and CDR2 YFSETQ. J was trimmed by 0 bases and V by 2 bases; bases with no gene match: 3. Full variable domain (outside the CDR3, taken from reference TRBV5-1 and TRBJ2-7): KAGVTQTPRYLIKTRGQQVTLSCSPISGHRSVSWYQQTPGQGLQFLFEYFSETQRNKGNFPGRFSGRQFSNSRSEMNVSTLELGDSALYLCASSLRTGDSYEQYFGPGTRLTVT.

The gene calls are TRBV29-1 and TRBJ2-7, with 12 bases aligning to TRBD2. The germline V gene has CDR1 SQVTM and CDR2 ANQGSEA. Losses at the gene ends were 4 bases for V and 5 bases for J; bases not matched to a gene: 9. The CDR3 is made up of 15 amino acids. The CDR3 region is CSVVASGRAGNEQYF. For the CDR3, the DNA is TGCAGCGTTGTCGCTAGCGGGAGGGCCGGCAACGAGCAGTACTTC.

Notes on this clone: Sequence at one end of the junction differs from germline and may be a read error. The chain uses TRBV6-1 and TRBJ1-5, with D hard to call. This CDR3 is built from 17 residues. CDR1 is MNHNS, CDR2 SASEGT, per germline. The CDR3 region is CASREGSETLGNQPQHF. CDR3 sequence (DNA): TGTGCCAGCAGGGAAGGAAGCGAGACCCTGGGCAATCAGCCCCAGCATTTT.

The chain carries TRBV5-8 and TRBJ2-1; 8 nucleotides match TRBD2. Germline V gene data show CDR1 as SGHTS and CDR2 as YDEGEE. Trimming took 0 bases from V and 6 from J; bases not matched to a gene: 17. CDR3 length: 19 amino acids. CDR3 in amino acids: CASSLGGTTGLAAGNEQFF. The CDR3 region has the DNA TGTGCCAGCAGCTTGGGTGGGACAACCGGACTAGCAGCGGGCAATGAGCAGTTCTTC. The full variable domain, in which reference TRBV5-8 and TRBJ2-1 provide the parts outside the CDR3, is EAGVTQSPTHLIKTRGQQATLRCSPISGHTSVYWYQQALGLGLQFLLWYDEGEERNRGNFPPRFSGRQFPNYSSELNVNALELEDSALYLCASSLGGTTGLAAGNEQFFGPGTRLTVL.

The V gene is TRBV9, the J gene TRBJ1-1, with TRBD1 identical over 8 bases. The CDR3 runs to 12 residues. V shed 5 bases, J shed 11 bases, and the junction held 8 bases outside the gene matches. The germline CDR1 and CDR2 sequences are SGDLS and YYNGEE. CDR3 loop: CASRGQGGAAFF. CDR3 bases: TGTGCCAGCAGAGGACAGGGAGGAGCGGCTTTCTTT. Full variable domain (outside the CDR3, taken from reference TRBV9 and TRBJ1-1): DSGVTQTPKHLITATGQRVTLRCSPRSGDLSVYWYQQSLDQGLQFLIQYYNGEERAKGNILERFSAQQFPDLHSELNLSSLELGDSALYFCASRGQGGAAFFGQGTRLTVV.

The V gene is TRBV21-1, the J gene TRBJ1-1; TRBD1 was called by the table and not checked on the DNA. TRBV21-1 is marked as a pseudogene. CDR3 size: 16 residues. CDR3 nucleotides: TGTGCCAGCAGCAATCCGACAGGGAGGTCCAACACTGAAGCTTTCTTT. Protein product: CASSNPTGRSNTEAFF.

The table lists this clone with a few counts. The chain carries TRBV10-3 and TRBJ1-2; TRBD1 is a possible D gene (5 bases). Trimming stripped 3 bases from V and 4 bases from J, with 9 bases between. CDR3 size: 13 residues. Germline loops: CDR1 ENHRY, CDR2 SYGVKD. The CDR3 protein is CAISDFQGYGYTF. CDR3 coding DNA: TGTGCCATCAGTGATTTTCAGGGCTATGGCTACACCTTC.

This clone has just one count. V usage is TRBV7-9 and J usage is TRBJ2-2; D gene unclear. The germline V gene has CDR1 SEHNR and CDR2 FQNEAQ (reference sequence). Trimming cost V 5 bases and J 3 bases, with 7 bases left between them. This CDR3 is 13 amino acids long. The CDR3 DNA sequence: TGTGCCAGCAGCCCTGGAGACACCGGGGAGCTGTTTTTT. As protein: CASSPGDTGELFF.

The chain has TRBV6-6 and TRBJ2-4, with D uncertain. CDR1 is MNHNY and CDR2 is SVGAGI in the germline V gene (reference sequence). CDR3 size: 14 residues. V was shortened by 0 bases and J by 8 bases, with 11 bases between the two germline ends. CDR3 coding DNA: TGTGCCAGCAGTTACTCTTCCAGGCTGGACATTCAGTACTTC. This codes for CASSYSSRLDIQYF.

The chain employs TRBV30 and TRBJ1-1, with D possibly TRBD1 on 6 matching bases. Germline loops: CDR1 GTSNPN, CDR2 SVGIG (reference sequence). The CDR3 totals 12 residues. V lost 4 bases and J 1 base, leaving 7 bases between the germline ends. The CDR3 is CAWKGGNTEAFF. CDR3 coding DNA: TGTGCCTGGAAAGGGGGGAACACTGAAGCTTTCTTT.

The chain links TRBV29-1 to TRBJ1-2, with 7 bases aligning to TRBD1. This CDR3 is 12 amino acids long. Per germline, CDR1 SQVTM and CDR2 ANQGSEA. The CDR3 bases are TGCAGGGTGACAGGGAGTGCCTATGGCTACACCTTC. Translated: CRVTGSAYGYTF.

V usage is TRBV27 and J usage is TRBJ1-1, with 7 bases fitting TRBD1. The germline CDR1 and CDR2 sequences are MNHEY and SMNVEV (reference sequence). The J segment lost 8 bases and the V segment lost 4 bases, leaving 7 bases of the junction unmatched. This CDR3 spans 13 amino acids. The CDR3 loop is CASSYLTGSEAFF. The CDR3 DNA reads as TGTGCCAGCAGTTATCTGACAGGGTCCGAAGCTTTCTTT.

The chain couples TRBV12-3 or TRBV12-4 to TRBJ1-1; D possibly corresponds to TRBD1 (5 bases). The CDR3 has 13 amino acids. Trimming shortened V by 6 bases and J by 10 bases, and 18 bases separated the two germline ends. CDR3 amino acids: CASRRDGDSIAFF. CDR3 sequence (DNA): TGTGCCAGCAGGCGGGACGGGGATTCTATAGCTTTCTTT.

This chain links TRBV9 with TRBJ2-7; TRBD2 matches at 11 bases. CDR3 length: 16 amino acids. CDR1 is SGDLS, CDR2 YYNGEE, per germline. J was trimmed by 2 bases and V by 4 bases; bases with no gene match: 8. CDR3: CASSSAGTSGTYEQYF. The DNA for the CDR3 is TGTGCCAGCAGCTCCGCGGGGACTAGCGGAACCTACGAGCAGTACTTC.

This rearrangement joins TRBV28 to TRBJ2-5, with D perhaps TRBD1 (5 bases). CDR3 length: 14 residues. Deletions cut 8 bases from V and 0 bases from J, with 13 bases between. The germline CDR1 and CDR2 sequences are MDHEN and SYDVKM. CDR3 loop: CASLFAGNQETQYF. The CDR3 region has the DNA TGTGCCAGCTTGTTCGCAGGGAACCAAGAGACCCAGTACTTC.